This T cell receptor (beta chain) was recovered during a study of regulatory T cells in long-lasting Graves disease. General study findings and limits: With a few thousand shared public clonotypes, persistent patients exceeded new patients, who shared approximately 880.

CDR3 regions were amplified by Arm-PCR using iRepertoire HTBI primers to build TCR beta libraries. A single record per CDR3 protein comes from TCRdb applying MiXCR to the multiplex PCR reads. The top ten clones hold about 10% of a sample with hundreds of thousands of distinct CDR3 sequences, roughly 13% of them seen once. The sample holds a few counts of this clonotype. Its antigen is as yet unknown. The time point here: newly diagnosed GD, antithyroid drugs for less than 3 months. After RNA was extracted from PBMCs, the TCR library was made from it. The V end was cut by 2 bases, the J end by 4 bases, with 16 bases between. The CDR3 is made up of 16 amino acids. Germline assignment: CDR1 SGDLS and CDR2 YYNGEE. The data were also submitted as part of a second study, on T cells in Graves' hyperthyroidism and ophthalmopathy. Per that study: In patients aged 18 to 65, hyperthyroidism was newly diagnosed, with duration under 2 months. Diagnosis rested on symptoms, serum thyroxine and TRAb, thyroid ultrasound, and orbital computed tomography.

This chain joins TRBV9 and TRBJ1-3; D is possibly TRBD1 (5 bases). The sequenced sample was peripheral blood mononuclear cells (PBMCs), obtained at new diagnosis, from a patient treated with antithyroid drugs. The source is a man aged 25-45 years with Graves disease. In nucleotides, the CDR3 is TGTGCCAGCAGCGTGGGGACGCCGGTGGAAGGAAACACCATATATTTT. Protein: CASSVGTPVEGNTIYF.